The rows below give T cell receptor beta chains drawn from one sample of a study of blood T cell repertoires in COVID-19. Measured with immunoSEQ multiplex PCR; TCRdb has only the in-frame clones, and not every one. This table has 450,000 to 600,000 clones, about 85% appearing once. Specimen: PBMCs or T cells enriched from blood (not recorded which). The receptors were sampled from a woman in her late teens or twenties who had recovered from COVID-19. The CDR3 runs from the conserved cysteine through the conserved F or W. Each record gives: J gene, V gene, clone size, D gene, CDR3 DNA, CDR3 protein. A D gene is named only where the DNA matches it firmly. The listing skips clone size in some rows; elsewhere it reads once, few, many or a size class.

TRBJ1-4 TRBV19 NA NA TGTGCCAGTAGCCCACAGGGAGTAGATCATGAAAAACTGTTTTTT CASSPQGVDHEKLFF
TRBJ2-7 TRBV5-1 NA NA TGCGCCAGCAGCTTGTTAGGCGGTACCTACGAGCAGTACTTC CASSLLGGTYEQYF
TRBJ1-1 TRBV5-3 NA NA TGTGCCAGAAGCTTGGGGTTAGTTTTTAATTTGGACACTGAAGCTTTCTTT CARSLGLVFNLDTEAFF
TRBJ2-7 TRBV28 NA NA TGTGCCAGCAGTTTAAGGGACGGGGGTACCGAGCAGTACTTC CASSLRDGGTEQYF
TRBJ2-2 TRBV19 NA NA TGTGCCAGTAGTAATTCTCCAGGCATCCGGGAGCTGTTTTTT CASSNSPGIRELFF
TRBJ1-1 TRBV6-4 NA NA TGTGCCAGCAGTGACGTGGAGGCCCTCAACACTGAAGCTTTCTTT CASSDVEALNTEAFF
TRBJ2-2 TRBV10-1 NA NA TGCGCCAGCAGTGACCCTCGGACCGGGGAGCTGTTTTTT CASSDPRTGELFF
TRBJ1-2 TRBV2 NA NA TGTGCCAGCAGCTCGAGGGCGGCGGGGAACTATGGCTACACCTTC CASSSRAAGNYGYTF
TRBJ2-7 TRBV2 few NA TGTGCCAGCAGTGAAGATCGGGGGTACGAGCAGTACTTC CASSEDRGYEQYF
TRBJ1-1 TRBV5-3 NA NA TGTGCCAGAAGCGGCCCGACAGGCATGAACACTGAAGCTTTCTTT CARSGPTGMNTEAFF
TRBJ1-4 TRBV4-1 NA NA TGCGCCAGCAGCTCCGACAGTTCAGAAAATGAAAAACTGTTTTTT CASSSDSSENEKLFF
TRBJ2-1 TRBV6-1 NA NA TGTGCCAGCAGTGAGGTTAGGACTACCTTTGGGAATGAGCAGTTCTTC CASSEVRTTFGNEQFF
TRBJ1-2 TRBV5-4 NA TRBD1 TGTGCCAGCAGCTTGGACAGGGGGACCGGCTACACCTTC CASSLDRGTGYTF
TRBJ1-1 TRBV19 once NA TGTGCCAGTAGTATTGCGGAGCCGAACACTGAAGCTTTCTTT CASSIAEPNTEAFF
TRBJ1-1 TRBV4-1 NA NA TGCGCCAGCAGCCAACCCAGTCGTCTACAACGTGAGGGCACTGAAGCTTTCTTT CASSQPSRLQREGTEAFF
TRBJ1-5 TRBV12-3/TRBV12-4 NA TRBD1 TGTGCCAGCAGTGACAGGGACCAGCCCCAGCATTTT CASSDRDQPQHF
TRBJ2-7 TRBV7-7 once TRBD1 TGTGCCAGCAGCCCGGGACAGCATTTCTACGAGCAGTACTTC CASSPGQHFYEQYF
TRBJ2-1 TRBV13 NA NA TGTGCCAGCAGCTCGTACAATGAGCAGTTCTTC CASSSYNEQFF
TRBJ2-1 TRBV14 NA TRBD2 TGTGCCAGCAGCCAAGAGGAAGCGGGGGGCTTTCTCGATGAGCAGTTCTTC CASSQEEAGGFLDEQFF
TRBJ2-7 TRBV7-5 NA NA TGTGCCAGAAGCTCAGGGGGTGATGACGAGCAGTACTTC CARSSGGDDEQYF
TRBJ2-3 TRBV19 once TRBD2 TGTGCCAGTAGTGTACTAGCGGGGGGCTCAGATACGCAGTATTTT CASSVLAGGSDTQYF
TRBJ2-7 TRBV6-5 NA NA TGTGCCAGCATGGAGACCGGACAGCTTACCTACGAGCAGTACTTC CASMETGQLTYEQYF
TRBJ1-5 TRBV4-1 NA NA TGCGCCAGCAGGGAGGAACCCAACAATCAGCCCCAGCATTTT CASREEPNNQPQHF
TRBJ1-2 TRBV28 NA TRBD1 TGTGCCAGCATACCAACAGGGGGGGACTATGGCTACACCTTC CASIPTGGDYGYTF
TRBJ2-7 TRBV6-7 NA NA TGTGCCAGCAGTTACGCCCGGGACTGCTCCTACGAGCAGTACTTC CASSYARDCSYEQYF
TRBJ1-3 TRBV5-1 once NA TGCGCCAGCAGCTTGATGAGTTCCTCTGGAAACACCATATATTTT CASSLMSSSGNTIYF